A selection of T cell receptor beta chains follows, all from one sample in a study of T cell repertoires in cytomegalovirus infection. TCRdb re-derived calls from the reads in MiXCR, one entry per CDR3 protein. The table has approximately 250,000 distinct CDR3 sequences, approximately 22% seen once. Sequencing used CD8+ T cells from PBMCs. The receptors derive from a human donor in good health (CMV status not recorded). Some clones in this sample may be carry-over from other donors' samples. Both conserved end residues are part of each CDR3. D genes are given only for firm matches. The listing skips clone size in some rows; elsewhere it reads once, few, many or a size class.

TRBJ2-3 . few TRBV12-3/TRBV12-4 CASREGVTDTQYF TGTGCCAGCCGAGAGGGGGTCACAGATACGCAGTATTTT
TRBJ1-5 . . TRBV7-9 CASSPPGDNQPQHF TGTGCCAGCAGCCCTCCGGGAGACAATCAGCCCCAGCATTTT
TRBJ2-1 . . TRBV20-1 CSARDQRGYNEQFF TGCAGTGCTAGAGACCAAAGAGGGTACAATGAGCAGTTCTTC
TRBJ2-3 TRBD1 few TRBV28 CASRFWTGSTDTQYF TGTGCCAGCAGGTTCTGGACAGGGAGCACAGATACGCAGTATTTT
TRBJ1-2 TRBD1 . TRBV13 CASSYLRTGENYGYTF TGTGCCAGCAGCTACCTGCGGACAGGAGAAAACTATGGCTACACCTTC
TRBJ2-5 . . TRBV6-1 CASKSGKETQYF TGTGCCAGCAAGTCGGGGAAAGAGACCCAGTACTTC
TRBJ1-6 . . TRBV10-3 CAISEDRYNSPLHF TGTGCCATCAGTGAGGACAGATATAATTCACCCCTCCACTTT
TRBJ2-7 TRBD1 many TRBV28 CASSFLGSGGYEQYF TGTGCCAGCAGTTTCCTGGGATCAGGGGGCTACGAGCAGTACTTC
TRBJ2-2 . . TRBV11-3 CASSPCRGAGAGELFF TGTGCCAGCAGCCCATGCAGGGGGGCCGGCGCCGGGGAGCTGTTTTTT
TRBJ2-7 . many TRBV12-3/TRBV12-4 CASSLTFYEQYF TGTGCCAGCAGTTTAACCTTCTACGAGCAGTACTTC
TRBJ1-5 . . TRBV24-1 CATSTGPNQPQHF TGTGCCACCAGTACAGGACCCAATCAGCCCCAGCATTTT
TRBJ2-2 . many TRBV6-1 CASREMIGGTGELFF TGTGCCAGCAGGGAAATGATAGGAGGCACCGGGGAGCTGTTTTTT
TRBJ2-3 . many TRBV7-6 CASRKGPEADTQYF TGTGCCAGCCGGAAGGGGCCAGAGGCAGATACGCAGTATTTT
TRBJ2-1 TRBD2 . TRBV13 CASSPGTSGGPYSEQFF TGTGCCAGCAGCCCTGGGACTAGCGGGGGGCCCTACAGCGAGCAGTTCTTC